This is a list of T cell receptor beta chains from one sample in a study of T cell responses to AZD1222 COVID-19 vaccine. Sequencing used immunoSEQ multiplex PCR; TCRdb keeps in-frame clones, though not all of them. The sample yields about 84,000 clones, around 84% seen once. The sample here was peripheral blood, taken 28 days after the second AZD1222 dose. Receptors were obtained from an adult who received the AZD1222 COVID-19 vaccine. The CDR3 runs from the conserved cysteine through the conserved F or W. The D gene is left open where the match is weak. Clone size, where shown, is once, few, many, or a class for clones that have expanded.

.	TRBV7-7	TRBJ2-6	.	CASSPTGVRGAEGGANVLTF	TGTGCTAGCAGCCCCACGGGCGTCAGGGGGGCTGAGGGTGGGGCCAACGTCCTGACTTTC
.	TRBV10-1	TRBJ1-3	.	CASSDYGNTIYF	TGCGCCAGCAGTGATTATGGAAACACCATATATTTT
.	TRBV12-5	TRBJ1-2	.	CASGANHRGVARPWNYGYTF	TGTGCTAGTGGTGCGAACCACCGGGGAGTCGCCCGTCCCTGGAACTATGGCTACACCTTC
.	TRBV19	TRBJ1-1	.	CASRLRGGTEAFF	TGTGCCAGTAGGCTCAGGGGTGGCACTGAAGCTTTCTTT
.	TRBV18	TRBJ2-5	.	CASSPPAGLETQYF	TGTGCCAGCTCACCACCGGCAGGGCTGGAGACCCAGTACTTC
TRBD1	TRBV7-9	TRBJ2-7	few	CASSFGQGVNEQYF	TGTGCCAGCAGCTTTGGACAGGGTGTAAACGAGCAGTACTTC
.	TRBV29-1	TRBJ1-2	.	CSGKQAGYGYTF	TGCAGCGGAAAACAAGCGGGTTATGGCTACACCTTC
.	TRBV28	TRBJ1-6	.	CASRAAGNNSPLHF	TGTGCCAGCAGGGCCGCAGGGAATAATTCACCCCTCCACTTT
TRBD1	TRBV7-9	TRBJ2-7	.	CASGTGDPYEQYF	TGTGCCAGCGGAACAGGGGATCCCTACGAGCAGTACTTC
.	TRBV5-1	TRBJ2-7	.	CASSYSRTAAYEQYF	TGCGCCAGCAGCTACTCAAGGACCGCCGCCTACGAGCAGTACTTC
TRBD2	TRBV6-5	TRBJ2-5	once	CASWRGAETQYF	TGTGCCAGCTGGCGGGGGGCAGAGACCCAGTACTTC
.	TRBV24-1	TRBJ2-3	.	CATMYQDTQYF	TGTGCCACCATGTATCAGGATACGCAGTATTTT
.	TRBV29-1	TRBJ2-6	.	CSVTGSSGANVLTF	TGCAGCGTTACCGGGAGTTCTGGGGCCAACGTCCTGACTTTC
.	TRBV5-1	TRBJ1-2	few	CASSIFDRTGGYTF	TGCGCCAGCAGCATTTTCGACCGGACGGGTGGCTACACCTTC
.	TRBV29-1	TRBJ1-5	few	CSVEGAGNQPQHF	TGCAGCGTTGAGGGGGCTGGGAATCAGCCCCAGCATTTT
.	TRBV6-5	TRBJ2-7	.	CASSQGPEQYF	TGTGCCAGCAGCCAGGGGCCCGAGCAGTACTTC
.	TRBV7-9	TRBJ2-2	.	CASSLRGLPTGELFF	TGTGCCAGCAGCTTGAGGGGACTCCCAACCGGGGAGCTGTTTTTT
TRBD2	TRBV9	TRBJ2-2	.	CASSVSGRKNTGELFF	TGTGCCAGCAGCGTGAGCGGGAGGAAGAACACCGGGGAGCTGTTTTTT